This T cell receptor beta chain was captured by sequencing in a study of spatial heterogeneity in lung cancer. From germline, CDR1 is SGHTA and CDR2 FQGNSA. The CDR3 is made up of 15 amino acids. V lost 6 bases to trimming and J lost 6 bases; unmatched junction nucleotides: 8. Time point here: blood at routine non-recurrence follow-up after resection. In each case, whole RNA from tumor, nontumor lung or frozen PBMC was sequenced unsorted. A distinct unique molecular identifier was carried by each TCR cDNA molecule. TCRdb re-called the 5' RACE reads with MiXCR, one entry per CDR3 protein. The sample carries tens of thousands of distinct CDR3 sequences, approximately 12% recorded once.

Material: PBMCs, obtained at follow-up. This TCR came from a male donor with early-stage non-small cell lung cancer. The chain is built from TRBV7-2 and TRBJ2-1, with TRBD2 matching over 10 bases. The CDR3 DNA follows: TGTGCCAGCAGTCGTACTAGCGGGGCCCCCAATGAGCAGTTCTTC. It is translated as CASSRTSGAPNEQFF.